A selection of T cell receptor beta chains follows, all from one sample in a study of T cell responses to AZD1222 COVID-19 vaccine. Repertoires were generated with immunoSEQ multiplex PCR, while TCRdb's copy carries only in-frame clones and drops some. The data hold 95,000 to 100,000 clones, with over 75% observed a single time. The material was peripheral blood, obtained 28 days after the second AZD1222 dose. The receptors shown here come from an adult who received the AZD1222 COVID-19 vaccine. The CDR3 runs from the conserved cysteine through the conserved F or W. A D gene is named only where the DNA matches it firmly. Where a row states a size, it is once, few, many or the class of an expanded clone; other rows omit it.

clone_size: .; d_call: .; v_call: TRBV5-8; j_call: TRBJ1-6; cdr3_aa: CASSLAQLNSPLHF; cdr3_nt: TGTGCCAGCAGCTTGGCACAACTGAATTCACCCCTCCACTTT
clone_size: few; d_call: .; v_call: TRBV28; j_call: TRBJ2-7; cdr3_aa: CASSLIPSYEQYF; cdr3_nt: TGTGCCAGCAGTCTCATACCAAGCTACGAGCAGTACTTC
clone_size: .; d_call: .; v_call: TRBV5-1; j_call: TRBJ1-1; cdr3_aa: CASSPIGAGTEAFF; cdr3_nt: TGCGCCAGCAGCCCCATAGGTGCGGGGACTGAAGCTTTCTTT
clone_size: few; d_call: .; v_call: TRBV7-3; j_call: TRBJ1-6; cdr3_aa: CASSLTPPGATLHF; cdr3_nt: TGTGCCAGCAGCTTAACCCCCCCGGGGGCAACCCTCCACTTT
clone_size: once; d_call: TRBD1; v_call: TRBV19; j_call: TRBJ1-2; cdr3_aa: CASRIPGQGILPSPRNYGYTF; cdr3_nt: TGTGCCAGTCGTATTCCGGGACAGGGAATCTTGCCCAGTCCGAGAAACTATGGCTACACCTTC
clone_size: .; d_call: .; v_call: TRBV5-1; j_call: TRBJ2-2; cdr3_aa: CASSGTVNTGELFF; cdr3_nt: TGCGCCAGTTCCGGGACCGTGAACACCGGGGAGCTGTTTTTT
clone_size: .; d_call: TRBD1; v_call: TRBV19; j_call: TRBJ1-1; cdr3_aa: CASSIRQGYTEAFF; cdr3_nt: TGTGCCAGTAGTATAAGACAGGGTTACACTGAAGCTTTCTTT
clone_size: .; d_call: TRBD2; v_call: TRBV4-3; j_call: TRBJ2-3; cdr3_aa: CASSQVAGMTIDTQYF; cdr3_nt: TGCGCCAGCAGCCAGGTAGCGGGGATGACAATAGATACGCAGTATTTT
clone_size: .; d_call: .; v_call: TRBV7-3; j_call: TRBJ1-6; cdr3_aa: CASSFGGTASPLHF; cdr3_nt: TGTGCCAGCAGCTTCGGCGGGACGGCTTCACCCCTCCACTTT
clone_size: .; d_call: .; v_call: TRBV7-9; j_call: TRBJ2-3; cdr3_aa: CASSPKGPRMDTQYF; cdr3_nt: TGTGCCAGCAGCCCAAAAGGCCCCCGGATGGATACGCAGTATTTT
clone_size: .; d_call: .; v_call: TRBV19; j_call: TRBJ1-5; cdr3_aa: CASSIQGDQPQHF; cdr3_nt: TGTGCCAGTAGTATACAAGGGGATCAGCCCCAGCATTTT
clone_size: .; d_call: .; v_call: TRBV29-1; j_call: TRBJ2-2; cdr3_aa: CSVVGGLGTGELFF; cdr3_nt: TGCAGCGTTGTGGGGGGCTTGGGCACCGGGGAGCTGTTTTTT
clone_size: .; d_call: TRBD2; v_call: TRBV7-6; j_call: TRBJ2-3; cdr3_aa: CASSLGSGGGTDTQYF; cdr3_nt: TGTGCCAGCAGCTTAGGTTCGGGGGGGGGCACAGATACGCAGTATTTT
clone_size: .; d_call: .; v_call: TRBV5-4; j_call: TRBJ2-1; cdr3_aa: CASTEPGRVLNEQFF; cdr3_nt: TGTGCCAGCACCGAACCGGGCAGGGTTCTCAATGAGCAGTTCTTC
clone_size: .; d_call: TRBD1; v_call: TRBV24-1; j_call: TRBJ2-7; cdr3_aa: CATSGDSSYEQYF; cdr3_nt: TGTGCCACCAGTGGGGACAGCTCCTACGAGCAGTACTTC
clone_size: .; d_call: TRBD2; v_call: TRBV19; j_call: TRBJ2-1; cdr3_aa: CASRLLLAGGNNEQFF; cdr3_nt: TGTGCCAGTAGGCTCTTACTAGCGGGGGGTAACAATGAGCAGTTCTTC
clone_size: .; d_call: .; v_call: TRBV27; j_call: TRBJ1-5; cdr3_aa: CASSRITTQGYSNQPQHF; cdr3_nt: TGTGCCAGCAGCCGAATCACAACCCAAGGGTATAGCAATCAGCCCCAGCATTTT
clone_size: .; d_call: .; v_call: TRBV30; j_call: TRBJ1-1; cdr3_aa: CAWSRGGGTEAFF; cdr3_nt: TGTGCCTGGAGTAGGGGTGGTGGCACTGAAGCTTTCTTT
clone_size: .; d_call: TRBD2; v_call: TRBV7-3; j_call: TRBJ2-2; cdr3_aa: CASSSGTRGTGELFF; cdr3_nt: TGTGCCAGCAGCTCCGGGACTAGGGGCACCGGGGAGCTGTTTTTT
clone_size: .; d_call: .; v_call: TRBV3-1/TRBV3-2; j_call: TRBJ2-3; cdr3_aa: CASSQVPGSPTDTQYF; cdr3_nt: TGTGCCAGCAGCCAAGTGCCAGGTAGTCCCACAGATACGCAGTATTTT
clone_size: .; d_call: TRBD2; v_call: TRBV5-4; j_call: TRBJ2-1; cdr3_aa: CASSLGLAGANEQFF; cdr3_nt: TGTGCCAGCAGCTTGGGACTAGCGGGGGCCAATGAGCAGTTCTTC
clone_size: .; d_call: TRBD1; v_call: TRBV29-1; j_call: TRBJ1-2; cdr3_aa: CSVAPPLRDRGLRGGYTF; cdr3_nt: TGCAGCGTAGCCCCCCCCCTCCGGGACAGGGGGCTTCGAGGTGGCTACACCTTC
clone_size: .; d_call: TRBD2; v_call: TRBV27; j_call: TRBJ2-1; cdr3_aa: CASSPGTSGRSYNEQFF; cdr3_nt: TGTGCCAGCAGTCCCGGGACTAGCGGGAGATCCTACAATGAGCAGTTCTTC
clone_size: .; d_call: .; v_call: TRBV6-5; j_call: TRBJ1-2; cdr3_aa: CASSTGPRTGYTF; cdr3_nt: TGTGCCAGCAGCACCGGGCCGAGGACTGGCTACACCTTC
clone_size: .; d_call: .; v_call: TRBV19; j_call: TRBJ1-1; cdr3_aa: CASSIRHVGQVDTEAFF; cdr3_nt: TGTGCCAGTAGTATTCGTCACGTTGGGCAGGTTGACACTGAAGCTTTCTTT
clone_size: .; d_call: TRBD2; v_call: TRBV5-1; j_call: TRBJ2-1; cdr3_aa: CASSLGLAGGDEQFF; cdr3_nt: TGCGCCAGCAGCTTGGGACTAGCGGGCGGTGATGAGCAGTTCTTC
clone_size: .; d_call: TRBD2; v_call: TRBV2; j_call: TRBJ2-7; cdr3_aa: CASSKGLAGGPFVYEQYF; cdr3_nt: TGTGCCAGCAGTAAAGGACTAGCGGGGGGGCCGTTCGTCTACGAGCAGTACTTC
clone_size: .; d_call: .; v_call: TRBV15; j_call: TRBJ2-7; cdr3_aa: CATSASRAALTGEQYF; cdr3_nt: TGTGCCACCAGCGCAAGTCGGGCGGCTTTAACGGGGGAGCAGTACTTC
clone_size: .; d_call: .; v_call: TRBV7-9; j_call: TRBJ1-2; cdr3_aa: CASSLGGIGYTF; cdr3_nt: TGTGCCAGCAGCTTAGGGGGTATCGGCTACACCTTC
clone_size: .; d_call: TRBD1; v_call: TRBV3-1/TRBV3-2; j_call: TRBJ1-6; cdr3_aa: CATSGTVNSPLHF; cdr3_nt: TGTGCCACCTCCGGGACAGTCAATTCACCCCTCCACTTT
clone_size: .; d_call: .; v_call: TRBV6-5; j_call: TRBJ1-1; cdr3_aa: CASSKWGGTEAFF; cdr3_nt: TGTGCCAGCAGCAAATGGGGGGGCACTGAAGCTTTCTTT
clone_size: .; d_call: .; v_call: TRBV10-3; j_call: TRBJ1-2; cdr3_aa: CAISEEGFYGYTF; cdr3_nt: TGTGCCATCAGTGAGGAGGGATTCTATGGCTACACCTTC
clone_size: .; d_call: .; v_call: TRBV12-5; j_call: TRBJ1-1; cdr3_aa: CASGSVGRAEPNTEAFF; cdr3_nt: TGTGCTAGTGGTTCCGTAGGTAGGGCCGAACCGAACACTGAAGCTTTCTTT